Described below is a single T cell receptor beta chain sequence and its context. Its antigen remains unknown. The CDR3 runs 15 residues. Per the germline V gene, CDR1 is SGHTA and CDR2 is FQGNSA. Losses at the gene ends were 4 bases for V and 2 bases for J; bases not matched to a gene: 2. The sample belongs to a study of cytomegalovirus exposure and HLA in healthy donors. In the PCR, 60 Vbeta and 13 Jbeta primers were used. TCRdb's table, derived via immunoSEQ multiplex PCR, lists solely in-frame clones and lacks some. The sample lists 95,000 to 100,000 clones; 65% to 75% were seen once. Overall study results and limits: Published work reported that the classifier diagnosed cytomegalovirus status with high specificity and sensitivity.

The clonotype comes from a woman aged 40 to 49 in good health and CMV-seronegative. The chain recombines TRBV7-2 with TRBJ1-5; 10 bases are shared with TRBD1. The sample consisted of PBMCs. The CDR3 DNA reads as TGTGCCAGCAGCTCCGGGACAGGGGGCAATCAGCCCCAGCATTTT. Amino acids: CASSSGTGGNQPQHF. The full variable domain, with the rest looked up from reference TRBV7-2 and TRBJ1-5, is GAGVSQSPSNKVTEKGKDVELRCDPISGHTALYWYRQSLGQGLEFLIYFQGNSAPDKSGLPSDRFSAERTGGSVSTLTIQRTQQEDSAVYLCASSSGTGGNQPQHFGDGTRLSIL.